The 22 T cell receptor beta chains in this list originate from one sample, sequenced in a study of OX40 agonist ivuxolimab in advanced cancers. Produced via immunoSEQ multiplex PCR; TCRdb's table is partial and in-frame only. The data show around 65,000 clones, roughly 92% seen once. The sequencing here drew on CD4+ or CD8+ T cells sorted from blood, taken in a trial of the OX40 agonist ivuxolimab. These receptors were collected from an adult with an advanced solid tumor such as melanoma, head and neck, liver or kidney cancer.

The rearrangement uses TRBV10-3 and TRBJ1-1; TRBD1 might be the D (5 bases). Trimming removed 3 bases from V and 1 base from J, with 9 bases in between. Looked up from germline, CDR1 is ENHRY and CDR2 is SYGVKD. The CDR3 is 14 residues long. The chain's CDR3 is CAISDPRENTEAFF. The CDR3 DNA is TGTGCCATCAGTGACCCCAGGGAGAACACTGAAGCTTTCTTT.

The rearrangement joins TRBV19 to TRBJ1-5; the match to TRBD1 covers 7 bases. The CDR3 runs to 14 residues. Germline assignment: CDR1 LNHDA and CDR2 SQIVND (reference sequence). J gave up 9 bases and V 6 bases, and 11 bases lay outside the gene matches. The CDR3 DNA reads TGTGCCAGTAGGGGACAGTTCCTCGCGGGGCCCCAGCATTTT. The encoded protein is CASRGQFLAGPQHF.

The chain combines TRBV29-1 with TRBJ2-2, with D uncertain. The germline V gene encodes CDR1 SQVTM and CDR2 ANQGSEA. The CDR3 is 13 amino acids. Trimming left V 6 bases short and J 6 bases short, with 14 bases between. The CDR3 DNA follows: TGCAGCGTCTGGACGGACGGGTCCGGGGAGCTGTTTTTT. Amino acid sequence: CSVWTDGSGELFF.

This chain links TRBV19 with TRBJ1-1; D is uncertain. The CDR3 loop spans 13 amino acids. The germline V and J ends were trimmed by 1 base and 4 bases, with 7 bases remaining between them. In germline, CDR1 is LNHDA, CDR2 SQIVND (reference sequence). For the CDR3, the DNA is TGTGCCAGTAGTATAGTGGGGATCACTGAAGCTTTCTTT. It translates to CASSIVGITEAFF.

The chain recombines TRBV7-9 with TRBJ2-7; 7 bases are a match to TRBD2. V gave up 3 bases and J gave up 5 bases; unmatched junction bases: 4. Per germline, CDR1 SEHNR and CDR2 FQNEAQ (reference sequence). This CDR3 is built from 13 residues. CDR3 DNA: TGTGCCAGCAGCTTCACGGGAGGAAACGAGCAGTACTTC. Protein: CASSFTGGNEQYF.

Worth noting for this clone: Within the sample, other DNA sequences also encode this same CDR3. The gene calls are TRBV6-4 and TRBJ2-3, with D unclear. Per germline, CDR1 MRHNA and CDR2 SNTAGT. The CDR3 sequence is 13 residues long. V lost 0 bases and J 4 bases, leaving 5 bases between the germline ends. The CDR3, as DNA: TGTGCCAGCAGTGACTCCGGGTCAGATACGCAGTATTTT. Encoded protein: CASSDSGSDTQYF.

This clone showed up just a few times. The chain uses TRBV4-1 and TRBJ2-1; 7 bases fit TRBD2. The germline V gene has CDR1 MGHRA and CDR2 YSYEKL. V was pared by 4 bases and J by 9 bases, with 9 bases of the junction left unmatched. The length of the CDR3 is 14 residues. The CDR3: CASSRSTSVSEQFF. The CDR3 DNA follows: TGCGCCAGCAGCCGATCTACTAGCGTTAGTGAGCAGTTCTTC.

This chain uses TRBV6-1 with TRBJ2-3; D perhaps matches TRBD2 (7 bases). V lost 6 bases and J 6 bases, leaving 16 bases between the germline ends. The CDR3 spans 14 residues. CDR1 is MNHNS and CDR2 is SASEGT in the germline V gene. The CDR3 sequence: CASRGGGVWDTQYF. The CDR3 DNA follows: TGTGCCAGCAGGGGAGGGGGGGTATGGGATACGCAGTATTTT.

The rearrangement uses TRBV11-3 and TRBJ2-3; D may correspond to TRBD1 or TRBD2 (5 bases each). CDR1 is SGHNT and CDR2 is YENEEA in the germline V gene. V dropped 5 bases and J dropped 0 bases, with 12 bases sitting between them. The CDR3 is made up of 15 amino acids. CDR3 coding DNA: TGTGCCAGCAGCCTATCCGGGACCAGCACAGATACGCAGTATTTT. The encoded protein is CASSLSGTSTDTQYF.

This chain links TRBV11-2 with TRBJ2-7; 10 positions agree with TRBD2. J gave up 4 bases and V 5 bases, and 8 bases lay outside the gene matches. Germline V gene lookup returns CDR1 SGHAT and CDR2 FQNNGV. This CDR3 has 15 residues. CDR3 sequence (DNA): TGTGCCAGCAGCCCCGTTAGGGGACTAGCGTACGAGCAGTACTTC. Its translation is CASSPVRGLAYEQYF.

This sequence joins TRBV7-9 and TRBJ2-7; weak D call: TRBD1 (6 bases). Germline CDR1 reads SEHNR; CDR2 reads FQNEAQ (reference sequence). V was trimmed by 5 bases and J by 1 base, leaving 9 bases between them. The CDR3 runs 13 residues. The CDR3 protein is CASSHRASYEQYF. DNA of the CDR3: TGTGCCAGCAGCCACAGGGCGTCCTACGAGCAGTACTTC.

The DNA of the CDR3 is TGCGCCAGCAGCCAAGAACCAGGGGATTACTATGGCTACACCTTC. Its translation is CASSQEPGDYYGYTF. The chain joins TRBV4-1 to TRBJ1-2; D is possibly TRBD1 (6 bases). Germline-derived CDR1 and CDR2 are MGHRA and YSYEKL. The CDR3 is made up of 15 amino acids. V was shortened by 0 bases and J by 3 bases, with 11 bases between the two germline ends.

The chain is built from TRBV9 and TRBJ2-3, with 9 bases lining up with TRBD2. V trimming: 0 bases; J trimming: 1 base; junction bases outside the gene matches: 6. The CDR3 runs to 17 residues. Germline V lookup: CDR1 SGDLS, CDR2 YYNGEE. This CDR3 reads CASSVELAGVGTDTQYF. The CDR3 coding sequence is TGTGCCAGCAGCGTAGAATTAGCGGGAGTAGGCACAGATACGCAGTATTTT.

This sequence joins TRBV27 and TRBJ2-2; no clear D gene. Germline assignment: CDR1 MNHEY and CDR2 SMNVEV (reference sequence). The CDR3 has 15 amino acids. The V and J ends lost 5 bases and 4 bases respectively, with 14 bases between them. The CDR3 DNA follows: TGTGCCAGCAGTGCCCTTTTGCTTGCCACCGGGGAGCTGTTTTTT. Translated: CASSALLLATGELFF.

This chain links TRBV11-2 with TRBJ1-5; a possible D gene is TRBD1 (5 bases). Trimming removed 0 bases at V and 6 bases at J, with 12 bases between. The CDR3 contains 15 residues. Germline V gene sequence: CDR1 SGHAT, CDR2 FQNNGV. The CDR3 here is CASSLDGAGSQPQHF. CDR3 DNA sequence: TGTGCCAGCAGCTTAGATGGGGCTGGGAGTCAGCCCCAGCATTTT. Filled out from reference TRBV11-2 and TRBJ1-5, the complete variable domain reads EAGVAQSPRYKIIEKRQSVAFWCNPISGHATLYWYQQILGQGPKLLIQFQNNGVVDDSQLPKDRFSAERLKGVDSTLKIQPAKLEDSAVYLCASSLDGAGSQPQHFGDGTRLSIL.

This chain joins TRBV19 and TRBJ2-1, with TRBD1 identical over 8 bases. This CDR3 has 15 amino acids. CDR1 is LNHDA and CDR2 is SQIVND in the germline V gene (reference sequence). V shed 6 bases, J shed 6 bases, and the junction held 10 bases outside the gene matches. The CDR3 DNA follows: TGTGCCAGTAGCCTCAAGGCAGGGGGCTTCAATGAGCAGTTCTTC. Amino acid sequence: CASSLKAGGFNEQFF. Supplemented by reference TRBV19 and TRBJ2-1, the full variable domain reads DGGITQSPKYLFRKEGQNVTLSCEQNLNHDAMYWYRQDPGQGLRLIYYSQIVNDFQKGDIAEGYSVSREKKESFPLTVTSAQKNPTAFYLCASSLKAGGFNEQFFGPGTRLTVL.

The rearrangement links TRBV7-2 to TRBJ2-7; 10 bases match TRBD1. Trimming cost V 2 bases and J 1 base; bases outside gene matches: 5. Germline-derived CDR1 and CDR2 are SGHTA and FQGNSA. This CDR3 has 16 residues. The CDR3: CASSLLTGGASYEQYF. The CDR3 bases are TGTGCCAGCAGCTTATTGACAGGGGGCGCATCCTACGAGCAGTACTTC. Complete variable domain (other parts from reference TRBV7-2 and TRBJ2-7): GAGVSQSPSNKVTEKGKDVELRCDPISGHTALYWYRQSLGQGLEFLIYFQGNSAPDKSGLPSDRFSAERTGGSVSTLTIQRTQQEDSAVYLCASSLLTGGASYEQYFGPGTRLTVT.

The gene calls are TRBV13 and TRBJ1-3; possibly TRBD1 for D (5 bases). The CDR3 has 14 amino acids. Trimming removed 5 bases at V and 4 bases at J, with 12 bases between. Looked up from germline, CDR1 is PRHDT and CDR2 is FYEKMQ (reference sequence). This CDR3 is CASSTPGGGNTIYF. CDR3 in DNA: TGTGCCAGCAGCACCCCGGGGGGGGGAAACACCATATATTTT.

This chain links TRBV10-3 with TRBJ1-5, with TRBD1 matching over 10 bases. Germline CDR1 reads ENHRY; CDR2 reads SYGVKD. The CDR3 spans 18 residues. V lost 6 bases to trimming and J lost 2 bases; unmatched junction nucleotides: 13. Here the CDR3 DNA reads TGTGCCATCAGGACGGGACAGGGGACCCCTTTGGGCAATCAGCCCCAGCATTTT. Protein: CAIRTGQGTPLGNQPQHF.

The rearrangement joins TRBV30 to TRBJ2-7; the match to TRBD2 covers 7 bases. The CDR3 has 14 residues. With 1 base clipped from V and 2 bases from J, the junction kept 5 bases outside the gene matches. From germline, CDR1 is GTSNPN and CDR2 SVGIG (reference sequence). CDR3 sequence reads: CAWSEWSGAYEQYF. CDR3 sequence (DNA): TGTGCCTGGAGTGAATGGAGCGGGGCCTACGAGCAGTACTTC.

The V and J genes are TRBV9 and TRBJ1-1; TRBD1 aligns across 9 bases. V was pared by 4 bases and J by 0 bases, with 7 bases of the junction left unmatched. Germline V gene data show CDR1 as SGDLS and CDR2 as YYNGEE. The CDR3 has 16 residues. CDR3 coding DNA: TGTGCCAGCAGCCCTAGGACAGGGGACATGAACACTGAAGCTTTCTTT. Its translation: CASSPRTGDMNTEAFF.

The V and J genes are TRBV7-6 and TRBJ1-2; maybe TRBD1 (5 bases). This CDR3 spans 14 amino acids. Trimming stripped 1 base from V and 4 bases from J, with 10 bases between. Germline V gene sequence: CDR1 SGHVS, CDR2 FNYEAQ. CDR3 region: CASSLEPGGYGYTF. CDR3 DNA sequence: TGTGCCAGCAGCTTAGAGCCGGGGGGCTATGGCTACACCTTC.